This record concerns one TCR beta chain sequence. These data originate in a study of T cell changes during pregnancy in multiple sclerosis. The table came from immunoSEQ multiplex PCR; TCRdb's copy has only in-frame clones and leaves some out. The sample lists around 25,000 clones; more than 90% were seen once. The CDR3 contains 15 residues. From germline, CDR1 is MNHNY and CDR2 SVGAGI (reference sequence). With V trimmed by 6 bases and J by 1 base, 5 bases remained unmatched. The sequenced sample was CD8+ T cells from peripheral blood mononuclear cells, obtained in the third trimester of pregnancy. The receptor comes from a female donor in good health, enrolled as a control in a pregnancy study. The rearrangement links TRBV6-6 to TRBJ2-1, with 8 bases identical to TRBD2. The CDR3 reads CASSPAGDSYNEQFF. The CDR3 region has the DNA TGTGCCAGCAGCCCAGCGGGAGATTCCTACAATGAGCAGTTCTTC.